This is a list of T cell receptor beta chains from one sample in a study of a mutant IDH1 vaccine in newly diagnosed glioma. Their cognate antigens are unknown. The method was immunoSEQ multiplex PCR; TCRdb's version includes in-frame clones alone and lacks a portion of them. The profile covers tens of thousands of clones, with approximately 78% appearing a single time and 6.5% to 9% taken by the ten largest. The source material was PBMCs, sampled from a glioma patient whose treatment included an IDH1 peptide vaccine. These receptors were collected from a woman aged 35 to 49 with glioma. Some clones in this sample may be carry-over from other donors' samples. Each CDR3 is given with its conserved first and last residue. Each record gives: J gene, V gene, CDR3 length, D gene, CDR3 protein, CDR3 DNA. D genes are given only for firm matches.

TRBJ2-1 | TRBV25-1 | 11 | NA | CASSHYNEQFF | TGTGCCAGCAGTCATTACAATGAGCAGTTCTTC
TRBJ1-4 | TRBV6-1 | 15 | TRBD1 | CASRGLTGNNEKLFF | TGTGCCAGCAGGGGCCTGACAGGGAATAATGAAAAACTGTTTTTT
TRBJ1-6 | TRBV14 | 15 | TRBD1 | CASSQEGSGGSPLHF | TGTGCCAGCAGCCAAGAAGGGTCAGGGGGTTCACCCCTCCACTTT
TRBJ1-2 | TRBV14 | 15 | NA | CASSQEAGDIYGYTF | TGTGCCAGCAGCCAAGAGGCAGGGGATATCTATGGCTACACCTTC
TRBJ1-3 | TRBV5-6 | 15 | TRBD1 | CASSSQGARGNTIYF | TGTGCCAGCAGCTCCCAGGGGGCGCGGGGAAACACCATATATTTT
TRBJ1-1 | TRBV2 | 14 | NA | CASSDMSGPSEAFF | TGTGCCAGCAGTGATATGTCCGGTCCGTCTGAAGCTTTCTTT
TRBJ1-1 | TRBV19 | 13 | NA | CASRYGGGTEAFF | TGTGCCAGTAGATACGGGGGGGGCACTGAAGCTTTCTTT
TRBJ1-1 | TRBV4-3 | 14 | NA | CASSQEGLGTEAFF | TGCGCCAGCAGCCAGGAGGGGCTCGGTACTGAAGCTTTCTTT
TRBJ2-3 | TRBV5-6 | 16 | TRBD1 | CASSFGQGLFTDTQYF | TGTGCCAGCAGTTTCGGACAGGGCCTTTTCACAGATACGCAGTATTTT
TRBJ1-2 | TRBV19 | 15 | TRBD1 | CASSMGQVPIYGYTF | TGTGCCAGTAGTATGGGACAGGTTCCTATCTATGGCTACACCTTC